Following are 17 T cell receptor beta chains from one sample sequenced in a study of OX40 agonist ivuxolimab in advanced cancers. Clones were sequenced by immunoSEQ multiplex PCR, and TCRdb holds only the in-frame ones, with some missing. Found here are 80,000 to 100,000 clones, about nine tenths of them singletons; the top ten hold about 0.82%. The material sequenced was CD4+ or CD8+ T cells sorted from blood, taken in a trial of the OX40 agonist ivuxolimab. The source of these receptors is an adult with an advanced solid tumor such as melanoma, head and neck, liver or kidney cancer.

The V and J genes are TRBV14 and TRBJ1-2; 9 bases are a match to TRBD1. Germline V gene data show CDR1 as SGHDN and CDR2 as FVKESK. This CDR3 spans 13 amino acids. V shed 6 bases and J 7 bases; nucleotides not matched to a gene: 6. This CDR3 reads CASRPGTGFGYTF. CDR3 DNA sequence: TGTGCCAGCAGGCCCGGGACAGGGTTTGGCTACACCTTC.

J is TRBJ2-2 and V is TRBV19, with D perhaps assigned TRBD1 or TRBD2 (6 bases each). V was cut by 10 bases and J by 0 bases, with 15 bases left in between. Germline V lookup: CDR1 LNHDA, CDR2 SQIVND (reference sequence). There are 15 residues in the CDR3. The CDR3 spells CATQGRMSNTGELFF. The CDR3 coding sequence is TGTGCCACTCAGGGGAGGATGTCGAACACCGGGGAGCTGTTTTTT.

The chain recombines TRBV28 with TRBJ1-2, with D perhaps matching TRBD1 (5 bases). Germline V lookup: CDR1 MDHEN, CDR2 SYDVKM. The CDR3 sequence is 16 residues long. Deletions cut 4 bases from V and 4 bases from J, with 19 bases between. CDR3 sequence (DNA): TGTGCCAGCAGTTCCCCGTGGCAGGGTAGGTCCTATGGCTACACCTTC. Its translation is CASSSPWQGRSYGYTF.

On this clone itself: This sample includes further DNA sequences coding for the same CDR3. This chain links TRBV4-2 with TRBJ2-2, with 16 positions matching TRBD2. Germline assignment: CDR1 LGHNA and CDR2 YNFKEQ. There are 19 residues in the CDR3. V lost 3 bases to trimming and J lost 5 bases; unmatched junction nucleotides: 9. CDR3 sequence: CASSHPGTSGRAGTGELFF. The DNA for the CDR3 is TGTGCCAGCAGCCATCCCGGGACTAGCGGGAGGGCCGGGACCGGGGAGCTGTTTTTT.

The genes are TRBV7-3 and TRBJ2-5; D could derive from TRBD1 or TRBD2 (5 bases each). The CDR3 sequence is 15 residues long. The germline V and J ends were trimmed by 5 bases and 5 bases, with 18 bases remaining between them. CDR1 and CDR2 from the germline V gene are SGHTA and FQGTGA. CDR3 DNA sequence: TGTGCCAGCAGCCCGACCGGGACCTTGGGGGAGACCCAGTACTTC. Translation: CASSPTGTLGETQYF.

This clone turned up a few times. This rearrangement joins TRBV5-4 to TRBJ1-3; D is unresolved. CDR1 is SGHNT, CDR2 YYREEE, per germline (reference sequence). CDR3 length equals 13 residues. DNA for the CDR3: TGTGCGGCTGGTCTCGAGTCTGGAAACACCATATATTTT. It is translated as CAAGLESGNTIYF.

V is TRBV7-9 and J is TRBJ1-1; D uncertain. Between the trimmed V and J ends, which lost 5 bases and 5 bases, there was a span of 6 bases. The germline V gene encodes CDR1 SEHNR and CDR2 FQNEAQ (reference sequence). CDR3 size: 11 residues. In nucleotides, the CDR3 is TGTGCCAGCAGCCATGAGACTGAAGCTTTCTTT. Translation: CASSHETEAFF.

This chain connects TRBV18 to TRBJ1-1; D gene uncertain. The germline V and J ends were trimmed by 6 bases and 1 base, with 15 bases remaining between them. The CDR3 consists of 15 residues. Germline values: CDR1 KGHSH, CDR2 LQKENI. CDR3 sequence (DNA): TGTGCCAGCTCCCCTATCGAACAGCAGAACACTGAAGCTTTCTTT. Amino acid sequence: CASSPIEQQNTEAFF.

This clone was detected only once. V gene TRBV7-8 combines with J gene TRBJ1-2; D gene uncertain. The germline V and J ends were trimmed by 1 base and 4 bases, with 10 bases remaining between them. CDR1 and CDR2 from the germline V gene are SGHVS and FQNEAQ. The CDR3 has 14 amino acids. The CDR3, as DNA: TGTGCCAGCAGCTTAGGGGGAGTTGGCTATGGCTACACCTTC. Translation gives CASSLGGVGYGYTF. The full variable domain, in which reference TRBV7-8 and TRBJ1-2 provide the parts outside the CDR3, is GAGVSQSPRYKVAKRGQDVALRCDPISGHVSLFWYQQALGQGPEFLTYFQNEAQLDKSGLPSDRFFAERPEGSVSTLKIQRTQQEDSAVYLCASSLGGVGYGYTFGSGTRLTVV.

The V gene is TRBV2, the J gene TRBJ2-7, with 7 bases that match TRBD1. V lost 8 bases, J lost 1 base, and 5 bases stayed unmatched. CDR3 size: 13 residues. The germline V gene encodes CDR1 SNHLY and CDR2 FYNNEI. The CDR3 region is CASAGTVSYEQYF. CDR3 nucleotides: TGTGCCAGCGCTGGGACAGTTTCCTACGAGCAGTACTTC.

The chain employs TRBV2 and TRBJ2-7; 10 bases align to TRBD2. This CDR3 contains 13 residues. Unmatched junction bases numbered 8, after V lost 6 bases and J lost 9 bases. CDR1 and CDR2 from the germline V gene are SNHLY and FYNNEI. CDR3 coding DNA: TGTGCCAGCAGAGTAGCGGGAGGTGCCGCGCAGTACTTC. Amino acid sequence: CASRVAGGAAQYF.

This clone was found a few times. The rearrangement joins TRBV28 to TRBJ1-1, with D possibly being TRBD1 (5 bases). V was trimmed by 8 bases and J by 7 bases, leaving 14 bases between them. The CDR3 loop spans 12 amino acids. CDR1 is MDHEN and CDR2 is SYDVKM in the germline V gene. The CDR3 protein is CASDSGLSEAFF. The CDR3 nucleotides are TGTGCCAGCGATTCGGGGCTGAGTGAAGCTTTCTTT.

This clone was seen a handful of times. The rearrangement joins TRBV5-6 to TRBJ2-7; D is unclear. V lost 4 bases to trimming and J lost 3 bases, with 5 bases between them. The CDR3 is 11 amino acids. Germline V gives CDR1 SGHDT, CDR2 YYEEEE. The CDR3: CASSRLYEQYF. The CDR3 DNA reads TGTGCCAGCAGCCGCCTCTACGAGCAGTACTTC.

This chain uses TRBV10-3 with TRBJ1-2; D unresolved. The germline V and J ends were trimmed by 3 bases and 9 bases, with 8 bases remaining between them. The germline CDR1 and CDR2 sequences are ENHRY and SYGVKD. The CDR3 loop spans 11 amino acids. In DNA form, the CDR3 reads TGTGCCATCAGTGATGGGAGCAGCTACACCTTC. Its protein product is CAISDGSSYTF.

J is TRBJ2-1 and V is TRBV19, with 8 bases fitting TRBD2. CDR3 size: 13 residues. Looked up from germline, CDR1 is LNHDA and CDR2 is SQIVND (reference sequence). Trimming took 4 bases from V and 9 from J; bases not matched to a gene: 5. The CDR3 region is CASSTAGAREQFF. CDR3 DNA sequence: TGTGCCAGTAGTACAGCGGGAGCGCGTGAGCAGTTCTTC.

The chain carries TRBV28 and TRBJ1-1, with no clear D. With 1 base removed from V and 4 bases from J, the gap between germline ends came to 4 bases. This CDR3 is 12 amino acids long. Germline V gene data show CDR1 as MDHEN and CDR2 as SYDVKM. DNA for the CDR3: TGTGCCAGCAGTTTATTATCCACTGAAGCTTTCTTT. Translating it yields CASSLLSTEAFF.

The gene calls are TRBV5-4 and TRBJ2-1, with TRBD1 as a possible D gene (5 bases). Per the germline V gene, CDR1 is SGHNT and CDR2 is YYREEE (reference sequence). The germline V and J ends were trimmed by 4 bases and 7 bases, with 15 bases remaining between them. The CDR3 covers 14 residues. The CDR3: CASSPKTGANEQFF. The DNA for the CDR3 is TGTGCCAGCAGCCCTAAGACTGGGGCGAATGAGCAGTTCTTC.